A selection of T cell receptor beta chains follows, all from one sample in a study of regulatory T cells in long-lasting Graves disease. Via MiXCR, TCRdb re-called the multiplex PCR reads, giving one row per CDR3 protein. Of around 400,000 distinct CDR3 sequences in the sample, roughly a sixth were seen once. The material sequenced was peripheral blood mononuclear cells (PBMCs), taken at new diagnosis, from a patient treated with antithyroid drugs. These receptors originate from a female donor with Graves disease. Each CDR3 is given with its conserved first and last residue. The D gene is left open where the match is weak. Clone size is shown for a subset of rows, as once, few, many or a class of expanded clone.

TRBV7-3	TRBD1	TRBJ2-7	many	14	CASSPPGQPYEQYF	TGTGCCAGCAGCCCCCCGGGACAGCCCTACGAGCAGTACTTC
TRBV12-3/TRBV12-4	.	TRBJ1-1	many	13	CASSQTDRGEAFF	TGTGCCAGCAGTCAGACAGACCGGGGTGAAGCTTTCTTT
TRBV6-6	.	TRBJ2-1	.	15	CASSYSGRANNEQFF	TGTGCCAGCAGTTACTCGGGCAGGGCGAACAATGAGCAGTTCTTC
TRBV12-3/TRBV12-4	.	TRBJ1-1	many	15	CASSPRQLSNTEAFF	TGTGCCAGCAGTCCCCGACAGCTTTCGAACACTGAAGCTTTCTTT
TRBV2	.	TRBJ1-5	many	15	CASSDGLARNQPQHF	TGTGCCAGCAGTGATGGCCTTGCTAGGAATCAGCCCCAGCATTTT
TRBV5-4	.	TRBJ2-3	few	17	CASSPSSRPQSTDTQYF	TGTGCCAGCAGCCCTTCTTCTAGGCCCCAGAGCACAGATACGCAGTATTTT
TRBV4-1	TRBD1	TRBJ2-7	many	18	CASSLQPLRDRDSYEQYF	TGCGCCAGCAGCCTCCAGCCCCTCCGGGACAGGGACTCCTACGAGCAGTACTTC
TRBV20-1	TRBD2	TRBJ2-7	.	15	CSARDSGGSSYEQYF	TGCAGTGCTAGAGATTCCGGGGGGAGCTCCTACGAGCAGTACTTC
TRBV12-3/TRBV12-4	.	TRBJ2-2	many	13	CASALTGSGELFF	TGTGCCAGCGCTCTTACAGGGTCCGGGGAGCTGTTTTTT
TRBV5-5	.	TRBJ1-1	.	12	CASSAGISLAFF	TGTGCCAGCAGCGCGGGTATTTCTTTAGCTTTCTTT
TRBV7-9	.	TRBJ2-2	many	16	CASRLKEGSRTGELFF	TGTGCCAGCCGACTCAAAGAGGGCTCTAGGACCGGGGAGCTGTTTTTT
TRBV5-1	.	TRBJ2-1	many	17	CASSLARGGEIMDEQFF	TGCGCCAGCAGCTTGGCCAGGGGGGGAGAAATTATGGATGAGCAGTTCTTC
TRBV12-3/TRBV12-4	.	TRBJ2-7	many	12	CASSTSFGEQYF	TGTGCCAGCAGCACTAGTTTTGGCGAGCAGTACTTC
TRBV7-9	.	TRBJ2-1	many	14	CASNPTGPYNEQFF	TGTGCCAGCAACCCGACAGGTCCCTACAATGAGCAGTTCTTC
TRBV6-4	.	TRBJ1-3	.	14	CASSGTSSGNTIYF	TGTGCCAGCAGTGGAACGAGCTCTGGAAACACCATATATTTT
TRBV4-1	TRBD2	TRBJ2-1	.	17	CASSQWGLPDLPNEQFF	TGCGCCAGCAGCCAATGGGGACTACCCGACTTACCCAATGAGCAGTTCTTC
TRBV7-2	.	TRBJ1-2	few	15	CASSLEGGYGYGYTF	TGTGCCAGCAGCTTAGAAGGGGGGTATGGCTATGGCTACACCTTC
TRBV12-3/TRBV12-4	.	TRBJ1-1	.	14	CASTKTLTSAEAFF	TGTGCCAGCACCAAAACCCTGACCAGCGCTGAAGCTTTCTTT
TRBV20-1	TRBD1	TRBJ1-1	many	14	CSARGDRGKAEAFF	TGCAGCGCTAGAGGGGACAGGGGTAAAGCTGAAGCTTTCTTT
TRBV5-1	.	TRBJ2-1	many	16	CASSFLRQGDSAEQFF	TGCGCCAGCAGCTTCTTGAGGCAGGGTGATTCCGCTGAGCAGTTCTTC
TRBV2	.	TRBJ2-2	many	13	CASRPGTSGELFF	TGTGCCAGCAGACCAGGGACCTCCGGGGAGCTGTTTTTT
TRBV12-3/TRBV12-4	.	TRBJ1-5	many	14	CASRPGGFGQPQHF	TGTGCCAGCAGGCCCGGGGGTTTTGGTCAGCCCCAGCATTTT
TRBV6-2/TRBV6-3	TRBD1	TRBJ2-1	many	14	CASSTGAAYNEQFF	TGTGCCAGCAGTACAGGGGCCGCATACAATGAGCAGTTCTTC
TRBV20-1	.	TRBJ1-1	many	15	CSARDGGQRNTEAFF	TGCAGTGCTAGAGATGGGGGGCAAAGGAACACTGAAGCTTTCTTT
TRBV10-2	TRBD1	TRBJ1-2	many	15	CASSRQGTTNYGYTF	TGCGCCAGCAGTCGACAGGGAACTACTAACTATGGCTACACCTTC
TRBV6-2/TRBV6-3	.	TRBJ2-3	.	15	CASTRKGKDSDTQYF	TGTGCCAGCACTAGAAAAGGGAAGGATTCAGATACGCAGTATTTT
TRBV29-1	.	TRBJ1-1	many	13	CSVVIVKNTEAFF	TGCAGCGTTGTCATTGTCAAGAACACTGAAGCTTTCTTT
TRBV29-1	.	TRBJ1-5	many	14	CSVAGTVAGQPQHF	TGCAGCGTCGCCGGGACCGTCGCGGGACAGCCCCAGCATTTT
TRBV11-1	TRBD2	TRBJ2-1	many	16	CASSLAPSGGFNEQFF	TGTGCCAGCAGCTTAGCGCCTAGCGGGGGGTTCAATGAGCAGTTCTTC